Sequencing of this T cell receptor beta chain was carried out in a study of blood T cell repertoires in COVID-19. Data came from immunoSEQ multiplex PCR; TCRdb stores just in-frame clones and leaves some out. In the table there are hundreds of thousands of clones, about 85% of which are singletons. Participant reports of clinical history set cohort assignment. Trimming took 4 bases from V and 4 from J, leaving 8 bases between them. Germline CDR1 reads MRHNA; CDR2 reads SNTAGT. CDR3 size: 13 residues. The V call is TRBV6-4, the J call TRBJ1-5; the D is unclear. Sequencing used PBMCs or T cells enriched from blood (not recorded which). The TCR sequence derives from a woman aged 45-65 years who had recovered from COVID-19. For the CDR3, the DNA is TGTGCCAGCAGTGTGGAGAGAAATCAGCCCCAGCATTTT. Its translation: CASSVERNQPQHF.